This TCR beta chain was observed in a study of blood T cell repertoires in COVID-19. Overall study: From the United States, Italy and Spain came samples of acute and convalescent COVID-19. Nucleic acid was either cDNA or gDNA, and it came from T cells, B-cell-depleted T cells, or PBMCs.

As processed by the authors: Amplifying reference gene primers gave estimates of nucleated cell counts. Assay: immunoSEQ multiplex PCR; the TCRdb copy retains only in-frame clones and omits some. The V and J calls and the clone size are those of that table, but D and trimming were determined from the DNA. The table has just over 650,000 clones, approximately 90% seen once. The sequence came from a woman aged 18-30 years with acute or convalescent COVID-19. The sequenced material came from peripheral blood.

This chain's CDR3 is CASSLADRDGYTF. The DNA of the CDR3 is TGTGCCAGCAGCCTTGCGGACAGGGATGGCTACACCTTC. The chain recombines TRBV5-6 with TRBJ1-2, with TRBD1 matching 8 bases. The trim removed 4 bases at V and 6 bases at J, leaving 5 bases unmatched. This CDR3 has 13 amino acids. CDR1 SGHDT and CDR2 YYEEEE come from the germline V gene. Full variable domain (rest looked up from reference TRBV5-6 and TRBJ1-2): DAGVTQSPTHLIKTRGQQVTLRCSPKSGHDTVSWYQQALGQGPQFIFQYYEEEERQRGNFPDRFSGHQFPNYSSELNVNALLLGDSALYLCASSLADRDGYTFGSGTRLTVV.